What follows are 15 T cell receptor beta chains derived from one specimen sequenced in a study of shared clonotypes between healthy human individuals. Only in-frame clones appear in the TCRdb table, and some are missing; sequencing was by immunoSEQ multiplex PCR. This table holds around 2.5 million clones, over 85% found once. Specimen: naive CD4+ T cells from PBMCs. Subset specified: CD45RA+ positively selected. These receptor sequences come from a young man in good health. Some clones in this sample may be carry-over from other donors' samples.

The chain joins TRBV19 to TRBJ1-5; D is perhaps TRBD1 (5 bases). The length of the CDR3 is 14 residues. The V end lost 8 bases, the J end lost 6 bases, and 17 bases lay between the germline ends. In germline, CDR1 is LNHDA, CDR2 SQIVND (reference sequence). Here the CDR3 reads CASDPAGLGQPQHF. In DNA, the CDR3 is TGTGCCAGTGATCCGGCAGGGCTGGGTCAGCCCCAGCATTTT. The whole variable domain, filled in from reference TRBV19 and TRBJ1-5, reads DGGITQSPKYLFRKEGQNVTLSCEQNLNHDAMYWYRQDPGQGLRLIYYSQIVNDFQKGDIAEGYSVSREKKESFPLTVTSAQKNPTAFYLCASDPAGLGQPQHFGDGTRLSIL.

The V call is TRBV6-6, the J call TRBJ1-2, with no clear D. The CDR3 is 13 amino acids. V lost 0 bases and J 3 bases, leaving 5 bases between the germline ends. Germline lookup yields CDR1 MNHNY and CDR2 SVGAGI (reference sequence). The CDR3 region has the DNA TGTGCCAGCAGTTACTCGGCAGACTATGGCTACACCTTC. Translating gives CASSYSADYGYTF.

The rearrangement joins TRBV6-1 to TRBJ2-5, with 10 bases aligning to TRBD2. CDR3 length equals 14 residues. J gave up 5 bases and V 6 bases, and 6 bases lay outside the gene matches. CDR1 is MNHNS and CDR2 is SASEGT in the germline V gene. CDR3 region: CASRRTSGYETQYF. In DNA form, the CDR3 reads TGTGCCAGCAGGCGGACTAGCGGTTACGAGACCCAGTACTTC.

This rearrangement joins TRBV7-2 to TRBJ2-2; TRBD1 is a possible D gene (5 bases). V lost 1 base and J 5 bases, leaving 14 bases between the germline ends. Germline CDR1 and CDR2: SGHTA and FQGNSA. The CDR3 is made up of 16 amino acids. DNA of the CDR3: TGTGCCAGCAGCTTAGGGGGCAGTCGAAGGACCGGGGAGCTGTTTTTT. It specifies CASSLGGSRRTGELFF.

For the CDR3, the DNA is TGCGCCAGCAGCCTCACCAAGGACAGAACGAATGAAAAACTGTTTTTT. Encoded protein: CASSLTKDRTNEKLFF. The chain uses TRBV4-1 and TRBJ1-4, with D possibly being TRBD1 (6 bases). CDR1 MGHRA and CDR2 YSYEKL come from the germline V gene. The germline V and J ends were trimmed by 4 bases and 5 bases, with 17 bases remaining between them. The CDR3 extends over 16 amino acids.

The V gene is TRBV28, the J gene TRBJ2-2; 11 nucleotides agree with TRBD2. The CDR3 runs to 17 residues. V lost 4 bases, J lost 7 bases, and 11 bases stayed unmatched. Germline V gene data show CDR1 as MDHEN and CDR2 as SYDVKM. CDR3 DNA sequence: TGTGCCAGCAGTTCCCCGGGTAGCGGGAGGGCACGCGGGGAGCTGTTTTTT. This encodes CASSSPGSGRARGELFF.

The chain is built from TRBV7-9 and TRBJ1-1; D uncertain. This CDR3 comprises 12 residues. V was pared by 5 bases and J by 7 bases, with 11 bases between. Germline assignment: CDR1 SEHNR and CDR2 FQNEAQ (reference sequence). CDR3 sequence: CASSPRAGEAFF. Here the CDR3 DNA reads TGTGCCAGCAGCCCCCGGGCTGGTGAAGCTTTCTTT.

This clone was found once. V is TRBV7-8 and J is TRBJ2-7; 12 bases line up with TRBD2. Trimming at V came to 5 bases and at J to 3 bases, leaving 5 bases not matched to a gene. Germline V CDR1 and CDR2: SGHVS, FQNEAQ. The CDR3 spans 15 residues. The CDR3 DNA follows: TGTGCCAGCAGCCTACTAGCGGGAGGTGGCTACGAGCAGTACTTC. Translation: CASSLLAGGGYEQYF.

Of note for this clone: The same CDR3 also results from other DNA sequences found in this sample. J is TRBJ1-4 and V is TRBV7-9, with D possibly matching TRBD1 (5 bases). Germline V lookup: CDR1 SEHNR, CDR2 FQNEAQ (reference sequence). This CDR3 spans 14 amino acids. V was shortened by 2 bases and J by 4 bases, with 8 bases between the two germline ends. CDR3 sequence (DNA): TGTGCCAGCAGCTTACAGGGAGGTAATGAAAAACTGTTTTTT. Translated: CASSLQGGNEKLFF. The full variable domain, rest sourced from reference TRBV7-9 and TRBJ1-4, is DTGVSQNPRHKITKRGQNVTFRCDPISEHNRLYWYRQTLGQGPEFLTYFQNEAQLEKSRLLSDRFSAERPKGSFSTLEIQRTEQGDSAMYLCASSLQGGNEKLFFGSGTQLSVL.

As DNA, the CDR3 is TGTGCCAGCAGTGAATTTTCCGAGCAGTACTTC. It specifies CASSEFSEQYF. The V gene is TRBV6-5, the J gene TRBJ2-7; no clear D. Per germline, CDR1 MNHEY and CDR2 SVGAGI. The V gene lost 5 bases and the J gene lost 6 bases, with 8 bases spanning the gap. CDR3 size: 11 residues.

The genes are TRBV7-3 and TRBJ2-7; TRBD1 agrees at 10 bases. The CDR3 consists of 14 residues. V dropped 5 bases and J dropped 6; count of bases not matched to a gene: 7. The V gene's germline CDR1 is SGHTA and CDR2 FQGTGA. In DNA, the CDR3 is TGTGCCAGCAGCCCCGGGACAGGGGTTAGCGAGCAGTACTTC. Translated, it gives CASSPGTGVSEQYF.

This clone was seen only a few times. Written as DNA, the CDR3 is TGCAGCGTTGGATCCGAGGAAGCTTTCTTT. The encoded protein is CSVGSEEAFF. The J gene is TRBJ1-1, the V gene TRBV29-1; D is unresolved. With 4 bases removed from V and 8 bases from J, the gap between germline ends came to 8 bases. The CDR3 spans 10 residues. The germline gives CDR1 SQVTM, CDR2 ANQGSEA.

The rearrangement joins TRBV4-3 to TRBJ2-3; D may correspond to TRBD1 or TRBD2 (5 bases each). The germline V gene encodes CDR1 LGHNA and CDR2 YSLEER. V was shortened by 4 bases and J by 1 base, with 15 bases between the two germline ends. This CDR3 region has 16 residues. Written as DNA, the CDR3 is TGCGCCAGCAGCCCAAGAGGGACCCCAGGCACAGATACGCAGTATTTT. Its protein product is CASSPRGTPGTDTQYF.

DNA for the CDR3: TGTGCCAGCAGTTCCTACGGGCGGGATGAAAAACTGTTTTTT. Translating gives CASSSYGRDEKLFF. The chain uses TRBV6-5 and TRBJ1-4; D unresolved. CDR3 size: 14 residues. With 4 bases removed from V and 6 bases from J, the gap between germline ends came to 12 bases. In germline, CDR1 is MNHEY, CDR2 SVGAGI.

The chain recombines TRBV27 with TRBJ2-7; 8 nucleotides line up with TRBD1. V was pared by 5 bases and J by 2 bases, with 8 bases of the junction left unmatched. Germline V gene data show CDR1 as MNHEY and CDR2 as SMNVEV (reference sequence). This CDR3 is 15 amino acids long. CDR3 sequence reads: CASSPGQGSAYEQYF. The CDR3 bases are TGTGCCAGCAGTCCCGGACAGGGAAGCGCCTACGAGCAGTACTTC.